These 21 T cell receptor beta chains were sequenced from one sample in a study of PD-1 blockade in classical Hodgkin lymphoma. There was relapse after autologous stem cell transplantation in every patient, and there was variation in brentuximab vedotin exposure. Profiled with immunoSEQ multiplex PCR; TCRdb holds only in-frame clones, not every one. The sample lists around 35,000 clones, 88% occurring once. The sample consisted of peripheral blood mononuclear cells (PBMCs), taken before the second cycle of nivolumab. These receptors were obtained from a human donor with classical Hodgkin lymphoma.

In this sample, this clone turned up once. The J gene is TRBJ2-7, the V gene TRBV7-3, with 7 bases that match TRBD2. There are 15 residues in the CDR3. Germline trimming cut 5 bases from V and 3 bases from J; bases unmatched to any gene: 10. Germline V CDR1 and CDR2: SGHTA, FQGTGA. CDR3 nucleotides: TGTGCCAGCAGCATAGGCCCTAGCGGTTACTACGAGCAGTACTTC. Translating it yields CASSIGPSGYYEQYF.

This chain connects TRBV25-1 to TRBJ1-2; D remains ambiguous. Trimming cost V 2 bases and J 0 bases, with 7 bases left between them. The CDR3 is 14 amino acids. Germline loops: CDR1 MGHDK, CDR2 SYGVNS. CDR3 in DNA: TGTGCCAGCAGTGAAATTGGGGCTAACTATGGCTACACCTTC. Amino acid sequence: CASSEIGANYGYTF.

This chain joins TRBV6-1 and TRBJ1-2; a possible D gene is TRBD1 (5 bases). Germline V gene sequence: CDR1 MNHNS, CDR2 SASEGT. The CDR3 consists of 17 residues. Trimming took off 4 bases at V and 6 bases at J, with 24 bases between the two ends. CDR3: CASSVYGGGGGLNGYTF. The CDR3, as DNA: TGTGCCAGCAGTGTCTACGGCGGGGGAGGAGGGTTGAATGGCTACACCTTC.

V is TRBV7-9 and J is TRBJ1-1; unclear D gene. Trimming shortened V by 2 bases and J by 4 bases, and 5 bases separated the two germline ends. Germline V lookup: CDR1 SEHNR, CDR2 FQNEAQ (reference sequence). The CDR3 totals 12 residues. CDR3 DNA sequence: TGTGCCAGCAGCTTAACGTCCACTGAAGCTTTCTTT. Amino acid sequence: CASSLTSTEAFF.

In this sample, this clone turned up once. The chain employs TRBV12-5 and TRBJ2-2; D ambiguous. This CDR3 is built from 14 residues. Trimming removed 8 bases at V and 1 base at J, with 11 bases between. CDR1 is LGHNT, CDR2 FRNRAP, per germline. The CDR3 DNA follows: TGTGCTAGTATGGATCGGCTGAACACCGGGGAGCTGTTTTTT. This encodes CASMDRLNTGELFF. Full variable domain (rest looked up from reference TRBV12-5 and TRBJ2-2): DARVTQTPRHKVTEMGQEVTMRCQPILGHNTVFWYRQTMMQGLELLAYFRNRAPLDDSGMPKDRFSAEMPDATLATLKIQPSEPRDSAVYFCASMDRLNTGELFFGEGSRLTVL.

V gene TRBV6-6 combines with J gene TRBJ2-5, with D unclear. V lost 7 bases, J lost 5 bases, and 17 bases lay in between. CDR3 size: 14 residues. Germline assignment: CDR1 MNHNY and CDR2 SVGAGI (reference sequence). The CDR3, as DNA: TGTGCCAGCACTTCCTCTAGTGCGGCGGAGACCCAGTACTTC. Protein sequence: CASTSSSAAETQYF.

Comment on this clone: An end of the junction does not agree with germline; a read error may underlie this. This chain connects TRBV10-1 to TRBJ2-1; tentatively, D is TRBD2 (6 bases). Germline V CDR1 and CDR2: WNHNN, SYGVQD (reference sequence). The CDR3 covers 13 residues. CDR3 sequence: CASSESVGGEWIF. The CDR3 coding sequence is TGCGCCAGCAGTGAGTCCGTGGGGGGAGAGTGGATCTTC.

This chain uses TRBV2 with TRBJ2-1; 10 nucleotides line up with TRBD2. J gave up 8 bases and V 6 bases, and 10 bases lay outside the gene matches. In germline, CDR1 is SNHLY, CDR2 FYNNEI. The CDR3 sequence is 15 residues long. CDR3 sequence (DNA): TGTGCCAGCAGGGAACTAGCGGGGACGACCGATGAGCAGTTCTTC. Amino acid sequence: CASRELAGTTDEQFF.

The rearrangement joins TRBV2 to TRBJ1-1; D unclear. V lost 7 bases, J lost 5 bases, and 14 bases lay in between. The CDR3 extends over 13 amino acids. Germline CDR1 is SNHLY and CDR2 is FYNNEI. The chain's CDR3 is CASKKNGETEAFF. CDR3 DNA sequence: TGTGCCAGCAAGAAAAACGGGGAAACTGAAGCTTTCTTT. The entire variable domain, with the rest obtained from reference TRBV2 and TRBJ1-1, is as follows: EPEVTQTPSHQVTQMGQEVILRCVPISNHLYFYWYRQILGQKVEFLVSFYNNEISEKSEIFDDQFSVERPDGSNFTLKIRSTKLEDSAMYFCASKKNGETEAFFGQGTRLTVV.

The V call is TRBV7-8, the J call TRBJ2-3; tentatively, D is TRBD2 (6 bases). CDR1 and CDR2 from the germline V gene are SGHVS and FQNEAQ. This CDR3 is built from 14 residues. The V end lost 4 bases, the J end lost 11 bases, and 19 bases lay between the germline ends. Here the CDR3 reads CASSSLRSHGRQYF. CDR3 nucleotide sequence: TGTGCCAGCAGCTCCCTAAGATCCCACGGGAGGCAGTATTTT.

This clone appeared a single time. J is TRBJ2-3 and V is TRBV7-9; 7 bases fit TRBD1. V lost 2 bases, J lost 2 bases, and 7 bases stayed unmatched. The CDR3 consists of 16 residues. The V gene's germline CDR1 is SEHNR and CDR2 FQNEAQ (reference sequence). Here the CDR3 DNA reads TGTGCCAGCAGCTTACTAAGACAGGGATACACAGATACGCAGTATTTT. Its translation: CASSLLRQGYTDTQYF.

The V gene is TRBV7-9, the J gene TRBJ2-1, with D possibly matching TRBD2 (6 bases). Trimming stripped 5 bases from V and 1 base from J, with 15 bases between. The length of the CDR3 is 16 residues. Germline V gives CDR1 SEHNR, CDR2 FQNEAQ (reference sequence). The CDR3 sequence: CASSRDSRGSYNEQFF. Here the CDR3 DNA reads TGTGCCAGCAGCCGGGACTCACGGGGTTCCTACAATGAGCAGTTCTTC.

The genes are TRBV18 and TRBJ2-1; D not resolved. Germline loops: CDR1 KGHSH, CDR2 LQKENI. Trimming left V 3 bases short and J 4 bases short, with 10 bases between. The CDR3 loop spans 14 amino acids. Here the CDR3 DNA reads TGTGCCAGCTCACCTTCAGTAGGTTACAATGAGCAGTTCTTC. Translation gives CASSPSVGYNEQFF.

This sequence joins TRBV9 and TRBJ1-4; D might be TRBD1 (6 bases). The CDR3 extends over 14 amino acids. Trimming removed 0 bases from V and 8 bases from J, with 11 bases in between. Per germline, CDR1 SGDLS and CDR2 YYNGEE. DNA of the CDR3: TGTGCCAGCAGCGTAGAGGTAGGGGGGGAAAAACTGTTTTTT. It yields the protein CASSVEVGGEKLFF.

The chain links TRBV10-3 to TRBJ1-4, with D perhaps TRBD1 (6 bases). Germline V gene data show CDR1 as ENHRY and CDR2 as SYGVKD. The CDR3 length is 13 residues. V was shortened by 4 bases and J by 12 bases, with 15 bases between the two germline ends. CDR3 DNA sequence: TGTGCCATCAGTGTTGTGAGGGGGGGACAACTGTTTTTT. Amino acid sequence: CAISVVRGGQLFF.

This CDR3 reads CASSGENRDTEAFF. CDR3 in DNA: TGCGCCAGCAGTGGGGAAAACAGGGACACTGAAGCTTTCTTT. The chain carries TRBV10-1 and TRBJ1-1; TRBD1 is a possible D gene (6 bases). CDR1 WNHNN and CDR2 SYGVQD come from the germline V gene (reference sequence). This CDR3 spans 14 amino acids. V shed 4 bases and J shed 3 bases, with 12 bases lying between them.

This sequence joins TRBV7-6 and TRBJ2-1; 16 bases agree with TRBD2. This CDR3 has 18 amino acids. The V gene end was trimmed by 5 bases and the J gene end by 8 bases; junction bases not matched to a gene: 12. CDR1 and CDR2 from the germline V gene are SGHVS and FNYEAQ. CDR3 in DNA: TGTGCCAGCAGCCCCGGGACTAGCGGGAGGGTGAGAAGTTATGAGCAGTTCTTC. Residues: CASSPGTSGRVRSYEQFF.

This clone was seen more than once but under ten times. The V gene is TRBV5-6, the J gene TRBJ1-5; no clear D gene. CDR1 is SGHDT, CDR2 YYEEEE, per germline. With 2 bases removed from V and 0 bases from J, the gap between germline ends came to 12 bases. The CDR3 totals 16 residues. Here the CDR3 DNA reads TGTGCCAGCAGCTTTAGGCGGAGCTATAGCAATCAGCCCCAGCATTTT. As protein: CASSFRRSYSNQPQHF.

The chain combines TRBV19 with TRBJ1-2, with D perhaps matching TRBD1 (6 bases). CDR3 length: 15 amino acids. Germline CDR1 is LNHDA and CDR2 is SQIVND (reference sequence). Trimming removed 3 bases from V and 7 bases from J, with 18 bases in between. Here the CDR3 DNA reads TGTGCCAGTAGTATCTTGAGCGACCGGGGGGCTGGCTACACCTTC. This codes for CASSILSDRGAGYTF.

The rearrangement uses TRBV9 and TRBJ2-2; D call uncertain. Germline CDR1 is SGDLS and CDR2 is YYNGEE. The CDR3 is 16 residues long. V lost 0 bases and J lost 0, with 9 bases in between. Here the CDR3 reads CASSVGWVTNTGELFF. The CDR3 DNA follows: TGTGCCAGCAGCGTAGGATGGGTTACGAACACCGGGGAGCTGTTTTTT. The complete variable domain, with remaining parts taken from reference TRBV9 and TRBJ2-2, reads DSGVTQTPKHLITATGQRVTLRCSPRSGDLSVYWYQQSLDQGLQFLIQYYNGEERAKGNILERFSAQQFPDLHSELNLSSLELGDSALYFCASSVGWVTNTGELFFGEGSRLTVL.

The V gene is TRBV10-1, the J gene TRBJ2-7; no firm D call. In germline, CDR1 is WNHNN, CDR2 SYGVQD (reference sequence). The CDR3 is made up of 14 amino acids. V lost 1 base and J 2 bases, leaving 9 bases between the germline ends. The DNA of the CDR3 is TGCGCCAGCAGTGAGTGGGAAAATCCCTACGAGCAGTACTTC. As protein: CASSEWENPYEQYF.